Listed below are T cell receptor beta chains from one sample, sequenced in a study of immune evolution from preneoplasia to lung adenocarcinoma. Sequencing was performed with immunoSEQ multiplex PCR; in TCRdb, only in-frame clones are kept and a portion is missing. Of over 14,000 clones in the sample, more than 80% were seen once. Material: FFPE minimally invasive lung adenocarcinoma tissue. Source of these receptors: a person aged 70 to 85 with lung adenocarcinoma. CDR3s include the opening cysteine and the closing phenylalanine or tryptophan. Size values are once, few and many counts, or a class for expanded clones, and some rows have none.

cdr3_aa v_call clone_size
CASSLKLAGSTYNEQFF TRBV7-8 once
CARSLDRQGTEAFF TRBV5-3 -
CASSLQGGEQYF TRBV7-9 -
CASKQEQGGHEQYF TRBV2 -
CASSLVRLGAKEQFF TRBV11-3 -
CAISTMTSGGANEQFF TRBV10-3 few
CASSLVSYNEQFF TRBV11-2 -
CASSSGGRGGGETQYF TRBV5-4 -
CASSEDRGWGTDTQYF TRBV2 -
CASSLGPSANTGELFF TRBV5-1 -
CASSLAGINEKLFF TRBV28 -
CAWTFGINYGYTF TRBV30 -
CAWSVQDRDNSPLHF TRBV30 few
CASSLRGSGAETQYF TRBV7-2 -
CASSLKSMSGYTF TRBV28 -
CASSPQQTYNSPLHF TRBV2 once
CATLPGGLSSYEQYF TRBV2 few
CASSSDREYTGELFF TRBV11-1 -
CASRLKEAGTQYF TRBV27 -
CSGGQGDGYTF TRBV29-1 -
CAWSVLGGQGFEAFF TRBV30 -
CASSQEEFTNTGELFF TRBV4-2 -
CAWSATGTTEAFF TRBV30 -
CSVEGVMNTEAFF TRBV29-1 -
CASSPQGKEEKLFF TRBV4-1 -
CAISARDTQYF TRBV10-3 -
CASSVSGETQYF TRBV7-2 -
CASSSRSIGGATGELFF TRBV11-3 few
CASSFGGNQPQHF TRBV28 -
CASSLNTGKGSPLHF TRBV7-6 -
CASSLRQGTDTQYF TRBV5-1 -
CASSLAQSGLSYNEQFF TRBV7-9 -
CASSRGYEQYF TRBV5-1 -
CASSPRGADEKLFF TRBV18 -
CASSLLATGWSGYTF TRBV27 -
CASSGTTLAGGHNEQFF TRBV7-2 -
CASSTGTSISGELFF TRBV7-9 once
CASSIQGYGYTF TRBV19 -
CAGAGVGETQYF TRBV7-8 -
CASSLGAGATNTGELFF TRBV5-1 -
CASSRASLGTGELFF TRBV5-1 once
CASRYQETQYF TRBV19 once
CAVPNRENTEAFF TRBV28 -
CASSVGRLNEKLFF TRBV28 -
CASSQFGGTNEKLFF TRBV16 -
CASSPSGTPNTEAFF TRBV28 -
CAWSFSGRARYEQFF TRBV30 once
CASSRGLDQPQHF TRBV6-6 -
CASSYGAGARTEAFF TRBV5-4 -
CASSLGGTAYNEQFF TRBV7-7 -
CASSLEGGQHYGYTF TRBV7-9 -
CASSQGGRASIAKNIQYF TRBV4-1 -
CASSPSGYEQYF TRBV11-1 once